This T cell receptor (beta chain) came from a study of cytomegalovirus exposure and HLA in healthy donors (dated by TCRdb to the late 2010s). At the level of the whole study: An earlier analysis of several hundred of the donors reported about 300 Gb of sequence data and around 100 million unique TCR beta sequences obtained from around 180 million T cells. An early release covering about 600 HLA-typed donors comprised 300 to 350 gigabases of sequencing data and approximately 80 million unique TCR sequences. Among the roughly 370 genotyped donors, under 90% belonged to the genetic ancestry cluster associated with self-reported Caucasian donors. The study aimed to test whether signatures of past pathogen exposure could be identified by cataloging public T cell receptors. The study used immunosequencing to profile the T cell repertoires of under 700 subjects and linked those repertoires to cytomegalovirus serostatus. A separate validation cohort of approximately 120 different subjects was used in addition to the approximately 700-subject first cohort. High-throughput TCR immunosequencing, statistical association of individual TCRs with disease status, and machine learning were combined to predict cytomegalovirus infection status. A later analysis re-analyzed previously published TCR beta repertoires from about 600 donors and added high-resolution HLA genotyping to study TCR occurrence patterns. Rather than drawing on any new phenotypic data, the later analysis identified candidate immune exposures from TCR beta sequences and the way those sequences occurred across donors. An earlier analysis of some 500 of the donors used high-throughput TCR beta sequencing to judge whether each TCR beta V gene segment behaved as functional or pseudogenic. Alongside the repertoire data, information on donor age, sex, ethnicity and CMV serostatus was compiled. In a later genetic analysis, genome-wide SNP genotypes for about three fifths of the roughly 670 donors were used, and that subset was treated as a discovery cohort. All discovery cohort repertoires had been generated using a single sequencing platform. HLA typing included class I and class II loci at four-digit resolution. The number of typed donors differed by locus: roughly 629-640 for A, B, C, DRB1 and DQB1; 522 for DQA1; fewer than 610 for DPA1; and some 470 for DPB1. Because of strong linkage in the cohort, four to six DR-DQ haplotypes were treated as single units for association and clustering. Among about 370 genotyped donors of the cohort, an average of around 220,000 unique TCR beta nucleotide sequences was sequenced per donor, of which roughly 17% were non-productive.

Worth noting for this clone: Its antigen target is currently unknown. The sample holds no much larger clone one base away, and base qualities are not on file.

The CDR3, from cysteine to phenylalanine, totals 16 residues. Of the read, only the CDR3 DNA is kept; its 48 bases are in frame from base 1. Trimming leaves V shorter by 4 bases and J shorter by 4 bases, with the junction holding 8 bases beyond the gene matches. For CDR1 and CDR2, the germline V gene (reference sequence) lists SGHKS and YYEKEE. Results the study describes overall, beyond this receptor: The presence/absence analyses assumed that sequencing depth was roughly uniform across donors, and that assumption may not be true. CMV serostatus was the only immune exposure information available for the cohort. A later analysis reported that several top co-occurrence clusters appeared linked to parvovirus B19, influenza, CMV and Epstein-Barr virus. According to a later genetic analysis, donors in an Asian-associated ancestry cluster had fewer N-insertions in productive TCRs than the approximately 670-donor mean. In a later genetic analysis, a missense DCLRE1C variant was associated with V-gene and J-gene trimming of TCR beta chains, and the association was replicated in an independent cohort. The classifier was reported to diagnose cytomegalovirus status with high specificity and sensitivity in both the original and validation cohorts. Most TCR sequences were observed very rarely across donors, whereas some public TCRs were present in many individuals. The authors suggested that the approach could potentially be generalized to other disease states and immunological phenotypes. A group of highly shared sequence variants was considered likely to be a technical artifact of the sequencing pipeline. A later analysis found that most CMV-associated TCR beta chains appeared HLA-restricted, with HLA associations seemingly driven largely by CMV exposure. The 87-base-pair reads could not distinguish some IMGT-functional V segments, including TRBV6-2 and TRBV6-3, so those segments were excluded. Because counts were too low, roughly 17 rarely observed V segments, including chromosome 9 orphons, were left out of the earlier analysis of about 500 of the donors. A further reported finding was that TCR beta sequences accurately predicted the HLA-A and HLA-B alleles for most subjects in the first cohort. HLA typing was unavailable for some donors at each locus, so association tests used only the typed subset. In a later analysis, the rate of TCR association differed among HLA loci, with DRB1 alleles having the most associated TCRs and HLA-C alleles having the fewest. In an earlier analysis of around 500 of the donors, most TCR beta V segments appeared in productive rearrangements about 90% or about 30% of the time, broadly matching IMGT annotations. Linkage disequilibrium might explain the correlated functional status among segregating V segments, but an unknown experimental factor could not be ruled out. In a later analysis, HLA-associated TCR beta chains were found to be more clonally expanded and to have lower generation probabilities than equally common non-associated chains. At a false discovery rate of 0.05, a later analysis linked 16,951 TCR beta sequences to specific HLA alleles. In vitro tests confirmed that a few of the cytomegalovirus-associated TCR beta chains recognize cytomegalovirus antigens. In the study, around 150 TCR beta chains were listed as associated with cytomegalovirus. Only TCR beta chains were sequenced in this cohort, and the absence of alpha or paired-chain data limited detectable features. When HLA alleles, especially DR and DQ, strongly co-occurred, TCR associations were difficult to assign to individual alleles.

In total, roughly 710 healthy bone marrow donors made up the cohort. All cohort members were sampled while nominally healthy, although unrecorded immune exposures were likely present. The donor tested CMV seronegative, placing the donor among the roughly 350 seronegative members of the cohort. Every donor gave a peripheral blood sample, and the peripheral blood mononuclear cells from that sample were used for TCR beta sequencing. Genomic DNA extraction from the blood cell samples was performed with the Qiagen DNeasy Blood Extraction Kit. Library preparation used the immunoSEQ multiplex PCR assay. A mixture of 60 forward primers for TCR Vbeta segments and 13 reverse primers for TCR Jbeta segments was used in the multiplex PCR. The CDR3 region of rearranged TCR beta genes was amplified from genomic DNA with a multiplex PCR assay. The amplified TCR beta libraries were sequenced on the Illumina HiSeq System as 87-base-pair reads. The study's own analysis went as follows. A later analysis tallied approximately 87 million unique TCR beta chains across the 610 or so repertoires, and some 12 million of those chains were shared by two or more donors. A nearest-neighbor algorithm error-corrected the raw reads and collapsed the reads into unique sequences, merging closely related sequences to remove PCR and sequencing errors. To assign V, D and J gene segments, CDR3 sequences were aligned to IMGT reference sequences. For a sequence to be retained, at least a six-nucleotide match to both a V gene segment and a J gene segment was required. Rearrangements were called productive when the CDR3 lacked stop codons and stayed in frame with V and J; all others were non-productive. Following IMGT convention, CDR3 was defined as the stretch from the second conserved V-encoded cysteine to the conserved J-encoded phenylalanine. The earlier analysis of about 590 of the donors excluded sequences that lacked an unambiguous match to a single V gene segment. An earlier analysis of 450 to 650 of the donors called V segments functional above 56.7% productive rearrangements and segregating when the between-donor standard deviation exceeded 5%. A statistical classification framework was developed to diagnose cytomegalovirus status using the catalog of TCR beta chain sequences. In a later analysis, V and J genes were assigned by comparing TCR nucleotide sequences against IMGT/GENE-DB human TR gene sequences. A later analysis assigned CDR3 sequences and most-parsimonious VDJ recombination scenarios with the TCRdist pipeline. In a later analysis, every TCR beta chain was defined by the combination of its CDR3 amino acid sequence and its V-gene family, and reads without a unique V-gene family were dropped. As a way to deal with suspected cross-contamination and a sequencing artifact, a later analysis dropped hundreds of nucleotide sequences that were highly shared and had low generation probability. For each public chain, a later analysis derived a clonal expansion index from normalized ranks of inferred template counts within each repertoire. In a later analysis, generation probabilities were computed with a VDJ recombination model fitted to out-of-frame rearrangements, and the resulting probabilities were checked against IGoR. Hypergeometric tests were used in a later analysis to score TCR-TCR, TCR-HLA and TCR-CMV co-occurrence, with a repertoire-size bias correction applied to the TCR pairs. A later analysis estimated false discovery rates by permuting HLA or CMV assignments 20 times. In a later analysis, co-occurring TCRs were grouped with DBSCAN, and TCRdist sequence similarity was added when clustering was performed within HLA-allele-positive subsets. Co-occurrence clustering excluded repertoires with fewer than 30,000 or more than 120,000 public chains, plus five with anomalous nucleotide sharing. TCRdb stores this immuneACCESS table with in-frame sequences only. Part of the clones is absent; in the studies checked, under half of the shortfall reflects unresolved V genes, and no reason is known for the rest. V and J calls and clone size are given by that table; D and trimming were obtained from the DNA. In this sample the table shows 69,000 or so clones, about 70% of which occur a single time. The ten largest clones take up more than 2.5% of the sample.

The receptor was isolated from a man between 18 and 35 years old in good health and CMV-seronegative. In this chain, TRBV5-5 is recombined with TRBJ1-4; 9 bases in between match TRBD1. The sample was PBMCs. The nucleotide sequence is TGTGCCAGCAGCACCGGACAGGGGATAAATAATGAAAAACTGTTTTTT. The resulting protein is CASSTGQGINNEKLFF.